This T cell receptor beta chain appears in the sequencing data of a study of blood T cell repertoires in COVID-19. Study context: The analysed material was cDNA or gDNA that came from T cells, B-cell-depleted T cells, or PBMCs.

Using immunoSEQ multiplex PCR, the repertoire was profiled, and TCRdb retains in-frame clones only, with some absent. The sample consists of hundreds of thousands of clones, 75% to 90% of them appearing once. V lost 4 bases and J 4 bases, leaving 17 bases between the germline ends. Germline CDR1 and CDR2: MNHEY and SMNVEV (reference sequence). The CDR3 is 15 amino acids. Sample: peripheral blood. This chain links TRBV27 with TRBJ2-7; D may be TRBD1 (6 bases). This receptor was identified in a woman in her 70s with COVID-19, enrolled during active disease. The CDR3 DNA is TGTGCCAGCAGTTCAGTCCGGGACAAAGCATACGAGCAGTACTTC. It encodes CASSSVRDKAYEQYF.